Included here is one T cell receptor beta chain sequence, with context. Its matching antigen is unknown. The data are from a study of T cell responses to AZD1222 COVID-19 vaccine. Study-wide points: Spike as a whole was targeted by vaccine-associated CD4 TCRs, dominant at 160-218 and 743-854. There were mostly white British donors and more females than males, and clonal diversity was possibly underestimated. Of the AZD1222 recipients, only 5 or 6 were seropositive at baseline.

Pooling was applied to second doses at about 4 or about 12 weeks. The CDR3 runs to 16 residues. J lost 5 bases, V lost 1 base, and 7 bases had no gene match. CDR1 is SGHAT, CDR2 FQNNGV, per germline. Data came from immunoSEQ multiplex PCR; TCRdb stores just in-frame clones and leaves some out. Seen here are under 100,000 clones, 89% observed once, and the top ten hold roughly 5.2%. Sequencing used peripheral blood, obtained 28 days after the second AZD1222 dose. The source is an adult who received the AZD1222 COVID-19 vaccine. V gene TRBV11-2 combines with J gene TRBJ1-2; 10 bases match TRBD1. The CDR3: CASSLGPGQGTYGYTF. Here the CDR3 DNA reads TGTGCCAGCAGCTTAGGGCCGGGACAGGGGACGTATGGCTACACCTTC.